This T cell receptor beta chain was identified during a study of OX40 agonist ivuxolimab in advanced cancers. Some clones are missing from TCRdb's copy, which holds only in-frame ones; the method was immunoSEQ multiplex PCR. This sample yields about 24,000 clones, of which 75% to 90% are seen a single time; approximately 16% belongs to the top ten. The germline V gene encodes CDR1 SGHVS and CDR2 FNYEAQ. Between the trimmed V and J ends, which lost 2 bases and 4 bases, there was a span of 12 bases. CDR3 length equals 14 residues. The V and J genes are TRBV7-6 and TRBJ2-7, with D unresolved. Sequencing was performed on CD4+ or CD8+ T cells sorted from blood, taken in a trial of the OX40 agonist ivuxolimab. The clonotype originates from an adult with an advanced solid tumor such as melanoma, head and neck, liver or kidney cancer. Here the CDR3 DNA reads TGTGCCAGCAGCTTAAATCAGAAGGCGTACGAGCAGTACTTC. The encoded protein is CASSLNQKAYEQYF.